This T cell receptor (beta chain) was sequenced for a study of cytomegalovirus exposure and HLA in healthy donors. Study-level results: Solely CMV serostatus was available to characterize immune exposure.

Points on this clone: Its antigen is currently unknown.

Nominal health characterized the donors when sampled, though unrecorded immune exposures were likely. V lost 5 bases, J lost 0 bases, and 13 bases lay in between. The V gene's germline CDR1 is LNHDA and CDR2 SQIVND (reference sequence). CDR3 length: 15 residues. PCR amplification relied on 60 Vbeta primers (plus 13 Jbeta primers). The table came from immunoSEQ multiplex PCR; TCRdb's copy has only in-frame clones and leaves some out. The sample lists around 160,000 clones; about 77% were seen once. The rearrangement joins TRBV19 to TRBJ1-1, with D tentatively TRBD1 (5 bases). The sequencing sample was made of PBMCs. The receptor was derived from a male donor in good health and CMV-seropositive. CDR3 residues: CASSWQGSMNTEAFF. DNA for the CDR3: TGTGCCAGTAGTTGGCAGGGATCCATGAACACTGAAGCTTTCTTT.